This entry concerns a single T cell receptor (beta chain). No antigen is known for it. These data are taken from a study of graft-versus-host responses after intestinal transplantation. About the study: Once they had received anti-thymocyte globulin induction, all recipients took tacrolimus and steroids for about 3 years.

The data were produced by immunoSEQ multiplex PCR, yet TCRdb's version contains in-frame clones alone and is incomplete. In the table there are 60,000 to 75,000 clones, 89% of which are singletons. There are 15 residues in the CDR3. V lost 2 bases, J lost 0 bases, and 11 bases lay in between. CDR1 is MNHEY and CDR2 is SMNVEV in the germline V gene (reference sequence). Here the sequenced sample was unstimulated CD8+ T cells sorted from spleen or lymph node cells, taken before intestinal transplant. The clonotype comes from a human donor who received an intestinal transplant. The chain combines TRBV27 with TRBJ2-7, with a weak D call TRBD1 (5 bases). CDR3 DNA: TGTGCCAGCAGTTTAGACAGCAGGTACTCCTACGAGCAGTACTTC. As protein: CASSLDSRYSYEQYF.